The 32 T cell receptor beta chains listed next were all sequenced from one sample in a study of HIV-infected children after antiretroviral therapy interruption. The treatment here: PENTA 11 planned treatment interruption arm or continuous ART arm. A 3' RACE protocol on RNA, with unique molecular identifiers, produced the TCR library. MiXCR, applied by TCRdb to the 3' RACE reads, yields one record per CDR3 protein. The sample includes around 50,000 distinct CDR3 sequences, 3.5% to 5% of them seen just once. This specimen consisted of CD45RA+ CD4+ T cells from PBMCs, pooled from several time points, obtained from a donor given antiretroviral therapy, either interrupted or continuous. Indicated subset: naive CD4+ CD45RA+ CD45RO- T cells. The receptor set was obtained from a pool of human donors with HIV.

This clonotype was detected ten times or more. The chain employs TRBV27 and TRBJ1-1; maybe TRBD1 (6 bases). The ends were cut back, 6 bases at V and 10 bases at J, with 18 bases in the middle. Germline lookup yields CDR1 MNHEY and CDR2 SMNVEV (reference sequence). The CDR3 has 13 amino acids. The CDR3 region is CASSLTGIVGAFF. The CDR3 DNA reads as TGTGCCAGCAGCCTAACAGGGATAGTGGGAGCTTTCTTT.

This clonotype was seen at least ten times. CDR3: CASSEGQGYLTGELFF. The CDR3 bases are TGTGCCAGCAGTGAAGGGCAGGGTTATTTGACCGGGGAGCTGTTTTTT. V gene TRBV2 combines with J gene TRBJ2-2, with a weak D call TRBD1 (5 bases). This CDR3 comprises 16 residues. V was trimmed by 1 base and J by 5 bases, leaving 14 bases between them. CDR1 and CDR2 (germline): SNHLY, FYNNEI. The whole variable domain, filled in from reference TRBV2 and TRBJ2-2, reads EPEVTQTPSHQVTQMGQEVILRCVPISNHLYFYWYRQILGQKVEFLVSFYNNEISEKSEIFDDQFSVERPDGSNFTLKIRSTKLEDSAMYFCASSEGQGYLTGELFFGEGSRLTVL.

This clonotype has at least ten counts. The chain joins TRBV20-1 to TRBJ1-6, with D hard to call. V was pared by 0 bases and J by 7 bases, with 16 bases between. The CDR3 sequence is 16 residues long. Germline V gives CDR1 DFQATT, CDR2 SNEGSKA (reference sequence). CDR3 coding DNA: TGCAGTGCTAGAGAACCCTCCGGACGTGACAATTCACCCCTCCACTTT. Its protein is CSAREPSGRDNSPLHF.

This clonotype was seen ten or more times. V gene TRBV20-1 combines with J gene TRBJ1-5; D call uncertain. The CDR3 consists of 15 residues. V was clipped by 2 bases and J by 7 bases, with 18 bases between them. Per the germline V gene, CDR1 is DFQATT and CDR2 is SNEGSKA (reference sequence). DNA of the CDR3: TGCAGTGCTAGAAGAAGGTCTCCTCGGGAGCAGCCCCAGCATTTT. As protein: CSARRRSPREQPQHF.

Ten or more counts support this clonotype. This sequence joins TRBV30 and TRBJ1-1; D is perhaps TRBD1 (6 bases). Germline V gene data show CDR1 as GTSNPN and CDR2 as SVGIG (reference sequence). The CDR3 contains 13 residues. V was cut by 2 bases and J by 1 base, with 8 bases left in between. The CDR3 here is CAWSTQGNTEAFF. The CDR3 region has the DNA TGTGCCTGGAGTACACAGGGGAACACTGAAGCTTTCTTT.

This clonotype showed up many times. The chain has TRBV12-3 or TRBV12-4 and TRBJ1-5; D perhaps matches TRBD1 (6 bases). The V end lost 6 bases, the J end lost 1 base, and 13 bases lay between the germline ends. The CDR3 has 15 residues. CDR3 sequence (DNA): TGTGCCAGCAGCTCCATCGGACAGAGCAATCAGCCCCAGCATTTT. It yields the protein CASSSIGQSNQPQHF.

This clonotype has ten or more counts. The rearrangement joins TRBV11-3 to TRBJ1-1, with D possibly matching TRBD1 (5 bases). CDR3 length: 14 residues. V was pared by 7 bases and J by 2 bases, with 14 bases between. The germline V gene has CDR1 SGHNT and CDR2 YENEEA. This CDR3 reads CASTIPGTNTEAFF. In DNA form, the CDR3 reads TGTGCCAGCACCATTCCTGGGACCAACACTGAAGCTTTCTTT.

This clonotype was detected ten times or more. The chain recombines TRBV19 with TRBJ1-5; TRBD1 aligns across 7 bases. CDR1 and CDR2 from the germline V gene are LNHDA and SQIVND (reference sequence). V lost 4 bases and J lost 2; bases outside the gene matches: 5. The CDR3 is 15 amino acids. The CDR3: CASSRGTAGNQPQHF. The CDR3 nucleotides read TGTGCCAGTAGTAGAGGGACAGCAGGCAATCAGCCCCAGCATTTT.

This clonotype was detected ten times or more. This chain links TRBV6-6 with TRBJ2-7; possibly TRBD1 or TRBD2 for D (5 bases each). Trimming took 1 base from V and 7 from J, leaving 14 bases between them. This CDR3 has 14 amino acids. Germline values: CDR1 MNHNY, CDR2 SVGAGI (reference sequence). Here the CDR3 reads CASSYLGDLGEQYF. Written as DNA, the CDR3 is TGTGCCAGCAGTTACTTGGGGGACCTGGGGGAGCAGTACTTC.

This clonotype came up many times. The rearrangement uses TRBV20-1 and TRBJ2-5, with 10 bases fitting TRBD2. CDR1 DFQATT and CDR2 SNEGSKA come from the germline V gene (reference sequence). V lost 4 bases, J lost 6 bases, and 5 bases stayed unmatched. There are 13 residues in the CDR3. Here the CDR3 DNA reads TGCAGTGCTACTCTAGCGGGGGTAAAGACCCAGTACTTC. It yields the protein CSATLAGVKTQYF.

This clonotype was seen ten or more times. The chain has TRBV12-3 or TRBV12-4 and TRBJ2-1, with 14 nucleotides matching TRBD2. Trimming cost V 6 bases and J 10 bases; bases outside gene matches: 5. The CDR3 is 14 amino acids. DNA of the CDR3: TGTGCCAGCAGCAGGGGACTAGCGGGGGCCGAGCAGTTCTTC. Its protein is CASSRGLAGAEQFF.

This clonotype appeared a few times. The CDR3 DNA follows: TGTGCCAGCAGCTTTAGTGGGACTGAAGCTTTCTTT. Protein sequence: CASSFSGTEAFF. The J gene is TRBJ1-1, the V gene TRBV5-6; no clear D. V was trimmed by 2 bases and J by 5 bases, leaving 7 bases between them. The CDR3 runs to 12 residues. The germline V gene has CDR1 SGHDT and CDR2 YYEEEE.

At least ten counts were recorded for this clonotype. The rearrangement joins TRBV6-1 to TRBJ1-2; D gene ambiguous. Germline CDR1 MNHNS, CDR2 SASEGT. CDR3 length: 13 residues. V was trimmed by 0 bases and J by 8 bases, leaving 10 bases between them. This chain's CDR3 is CASSEAARRGYTF. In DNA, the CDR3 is TGTGCCAGCAGTGAAGCCGCGAGAAGAGGCTACACCTTC.

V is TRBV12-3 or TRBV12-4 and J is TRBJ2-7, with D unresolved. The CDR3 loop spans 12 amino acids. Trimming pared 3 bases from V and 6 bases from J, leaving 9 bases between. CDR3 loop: CASSFHYSEQYF. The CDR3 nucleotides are TGTGCCAGCAGTTTCCACTACTCCGAGCAGTACTTC.

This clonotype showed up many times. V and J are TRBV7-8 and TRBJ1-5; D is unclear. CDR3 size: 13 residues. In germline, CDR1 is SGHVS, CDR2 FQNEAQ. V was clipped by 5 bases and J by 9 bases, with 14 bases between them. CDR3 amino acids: CASSPPFKGPQHF. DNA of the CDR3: TGTGCCAGCAGCCCGCCGTTTAAAGGGCCCCAGCATTTT.

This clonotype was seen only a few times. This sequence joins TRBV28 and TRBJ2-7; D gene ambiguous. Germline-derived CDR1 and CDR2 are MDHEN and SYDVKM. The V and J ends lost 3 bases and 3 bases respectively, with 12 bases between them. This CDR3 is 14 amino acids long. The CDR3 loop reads CASSFVHRGYEQYF. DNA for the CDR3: TGTGCCAGCAGTTTTGTGCATCGAGGCTACGAGCAGTACTTC. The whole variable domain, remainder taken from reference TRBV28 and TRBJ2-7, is DVKVTQSSRYLVKRTGEKVFLECVQDMDHENMFWYRQDPGLGLRLIYFSYDVKMKEKGDIPEGYSVSREKKERFSLILESASTNQTSMYLCASSFVHRGYEQYFGPGTRLTVT.

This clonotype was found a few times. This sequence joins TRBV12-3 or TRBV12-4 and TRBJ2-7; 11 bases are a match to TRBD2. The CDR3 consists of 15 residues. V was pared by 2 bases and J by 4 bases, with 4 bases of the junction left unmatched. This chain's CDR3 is CASSLISGGAYEQYF. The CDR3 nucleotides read TGTGCCAGCAGTTTAATTAGCGGGGGGGCTTACGAGCAGTACTTC.

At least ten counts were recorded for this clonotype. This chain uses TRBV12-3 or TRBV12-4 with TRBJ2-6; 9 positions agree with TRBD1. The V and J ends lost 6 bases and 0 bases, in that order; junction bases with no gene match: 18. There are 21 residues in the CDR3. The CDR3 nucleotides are TGTGCCAGCAGCCCCAAGACAGGGGGTCTTCATCACCCCTCTGGGGCCAACGTCCTGACTTTC. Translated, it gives CASSPKTGGLHHPSGANVLTF.

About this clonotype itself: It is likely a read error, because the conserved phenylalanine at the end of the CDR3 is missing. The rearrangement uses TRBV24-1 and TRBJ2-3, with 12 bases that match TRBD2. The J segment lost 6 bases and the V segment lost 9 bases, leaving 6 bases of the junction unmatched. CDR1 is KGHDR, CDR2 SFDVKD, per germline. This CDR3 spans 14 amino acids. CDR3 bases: TGTGCCACCGGACTAGCGGGGAGGGGGGATACGCAGTATTCT. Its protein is CATGLAGRGDTQYS.

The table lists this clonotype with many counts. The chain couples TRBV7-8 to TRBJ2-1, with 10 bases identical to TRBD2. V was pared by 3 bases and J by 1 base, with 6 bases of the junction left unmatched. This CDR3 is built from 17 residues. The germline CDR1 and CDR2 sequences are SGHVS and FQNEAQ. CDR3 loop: CASSFLTSGVSYNEQFF. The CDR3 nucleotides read TGTGCCAGCAGCTTCCTAACTAGCGGGGTGTCCTACAATGAGCAGTTCTTC.

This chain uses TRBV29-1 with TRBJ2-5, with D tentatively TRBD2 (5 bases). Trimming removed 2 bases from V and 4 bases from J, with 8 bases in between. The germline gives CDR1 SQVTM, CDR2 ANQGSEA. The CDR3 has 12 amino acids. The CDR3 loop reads CSVEFSGETQYF. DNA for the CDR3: TGCAGCGTTGAATTCAGCGGAGAGACCCAGTACTTC.

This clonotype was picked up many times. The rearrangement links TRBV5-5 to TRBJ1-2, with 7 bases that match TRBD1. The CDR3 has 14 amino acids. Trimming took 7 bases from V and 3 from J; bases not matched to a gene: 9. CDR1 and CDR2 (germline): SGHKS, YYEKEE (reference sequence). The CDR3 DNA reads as TGTGCCAGCCTTCCTGGGACAGTGCACTATGGCTACACCTTC. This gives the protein CASLPGTVHYGYTF.

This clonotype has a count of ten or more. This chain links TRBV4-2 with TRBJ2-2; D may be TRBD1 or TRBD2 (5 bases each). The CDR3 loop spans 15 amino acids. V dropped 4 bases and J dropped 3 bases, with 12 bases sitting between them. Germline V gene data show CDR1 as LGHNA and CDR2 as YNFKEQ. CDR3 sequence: CASSPGRGDTGELFF. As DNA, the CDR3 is TGTGCCAGCAGCCCCGGTAGGGGAGACACCGGGGAGCTGTTTTTT.

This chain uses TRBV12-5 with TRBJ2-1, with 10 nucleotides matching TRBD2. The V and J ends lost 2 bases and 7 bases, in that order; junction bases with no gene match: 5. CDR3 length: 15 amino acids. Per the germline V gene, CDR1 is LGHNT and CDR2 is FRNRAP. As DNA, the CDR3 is TGTGCTAGTGGTTTGAGCGGGGGGGCCCCAAATGAGCAGTTCTTC. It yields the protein CASGLSGGAPNEQFF.

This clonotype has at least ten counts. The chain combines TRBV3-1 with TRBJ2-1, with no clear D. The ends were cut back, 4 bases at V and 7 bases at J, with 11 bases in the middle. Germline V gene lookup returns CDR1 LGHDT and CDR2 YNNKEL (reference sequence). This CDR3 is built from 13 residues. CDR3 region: CASSPLGPNEQFF. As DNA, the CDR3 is TGTGCCAGCAGCCCCTTGGGCCCAAATGAGCAGTTCTTC.

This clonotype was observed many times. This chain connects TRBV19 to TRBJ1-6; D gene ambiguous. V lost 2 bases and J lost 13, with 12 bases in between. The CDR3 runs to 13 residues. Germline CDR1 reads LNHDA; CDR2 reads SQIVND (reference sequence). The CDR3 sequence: CASSINPPAPLHF. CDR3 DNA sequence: TGTGCCAGTAGTATAAATCCCCCAGCGCCCCTCCACTTT.

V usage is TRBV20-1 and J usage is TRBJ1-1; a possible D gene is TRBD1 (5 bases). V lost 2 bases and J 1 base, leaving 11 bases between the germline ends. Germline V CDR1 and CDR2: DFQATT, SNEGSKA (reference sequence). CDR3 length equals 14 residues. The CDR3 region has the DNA TGCAGTGCTAGAAGGGGAGGCCCGAACACTGAAGCTTTCTTT. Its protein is CSARRGGPNTEAFF.

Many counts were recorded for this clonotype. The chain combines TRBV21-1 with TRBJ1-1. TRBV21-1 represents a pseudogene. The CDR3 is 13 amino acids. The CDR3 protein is CASSKGGRVSAFF. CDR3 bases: TGTGCCAGCAGCAAAGGCGGCAGGGTCTCAGCTTTCTTT.

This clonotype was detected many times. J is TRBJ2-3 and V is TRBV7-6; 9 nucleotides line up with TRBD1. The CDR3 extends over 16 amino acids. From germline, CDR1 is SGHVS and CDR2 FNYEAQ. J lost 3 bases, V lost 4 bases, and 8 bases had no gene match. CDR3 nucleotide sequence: TGTGCCAGCAGCTCAACCGGGACAGGGACAACAGATACGCAGTATTTT. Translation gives CASSSTGTGTTDTQYF. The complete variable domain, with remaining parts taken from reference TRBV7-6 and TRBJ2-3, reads GAGVSQSPRYKVTKRGQDVALRCDPISGHVSLYWYRQALGQGPEFLTYFNYEAQQDKSGLPNDRFSAERPEGSISTLTIQRTEQRDSAMYRCASSSTGTGTTDTQYFGPGTRLTVL.

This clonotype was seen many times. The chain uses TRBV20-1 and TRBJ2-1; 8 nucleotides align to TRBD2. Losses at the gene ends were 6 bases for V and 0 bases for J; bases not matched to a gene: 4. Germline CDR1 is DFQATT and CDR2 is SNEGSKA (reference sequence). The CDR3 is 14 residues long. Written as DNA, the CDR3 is TGCAGTGCAACCGGGACTAGCTCCTACAATGAGCAGTTCTTC. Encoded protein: CSATGTSSYNEQFF.

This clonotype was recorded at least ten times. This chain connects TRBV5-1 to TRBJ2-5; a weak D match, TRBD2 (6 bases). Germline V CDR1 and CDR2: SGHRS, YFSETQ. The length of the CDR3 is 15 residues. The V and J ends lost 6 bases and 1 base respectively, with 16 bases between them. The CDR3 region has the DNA TGCGCCAGCACCGTGGGGGGACCCTCCCAAGAGACCCAGTACTTC. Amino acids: CASTVGGPSQETQYF. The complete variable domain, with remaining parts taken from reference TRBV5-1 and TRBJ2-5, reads KAGVTQTPRYLIKTRGQQVTLSCSPISGHRSVSWYQQTPGQGLQFLFEYFSETQRNKGNFPGRFSGRQFSNSRSEMNVSTLELGDSALYLCASTVGGPSQETQYFGPGTRLLVL.

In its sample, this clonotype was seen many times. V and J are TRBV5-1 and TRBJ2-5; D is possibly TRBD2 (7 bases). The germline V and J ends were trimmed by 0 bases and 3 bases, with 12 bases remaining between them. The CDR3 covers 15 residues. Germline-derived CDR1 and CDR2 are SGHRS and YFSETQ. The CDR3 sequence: CASSLVPGGEETQYF. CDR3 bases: TGCGCCAGCAGCTTGGTACCGGGGGGCGAAGAGACCCAGTACTTC.